The source of this TCR beta chain is a study of T cells after posttransplantation cyclophosphamide. Findings and limits, study-wide: Recipient CMV seropositivity and CMV reactivation strongly tracked TRB clonality. Later blood repertoires were often dominated by clones from the donor CD8+ memory compartment. Skin or GI-infiltrating T cells shared few TRB sequences with blood.

This clone was counted between two and nine times. The antigen is undetermined. The assay was immunoSEQ multiplex PCR, and TCRdb's table has in-frame clones only and misses some. The table includes tens of thousands of clones, about 82% detected once. Trimming pared 2 bases from V and 6 bases from J, leaving 12 bases between. This CDR3 region has 13 residues. Germline V CDR1 and CDR2: SGHDT, YYEEEE. This chain links TRBV5-6 with TRBJ2-7; possible D gene TRBD2, 5 bases. The origin of this receptor is a woman in her fifties or sixties with a blood cancer, CMV-positive, and with a related stem cell donor. Sequencing input: PBMCs. In nucleotides, the CDR3 is TGTGCCAGCAGCTTTCGAGGGAGTGGCGAGCAGTACTTC. Its translation: CASSFRGSGEQYF.